This paragraph reports one T cell receptor (beta chain). No antigen is known for it. Base quality data are lacking; no much larger clone is found one base away. This entry belongs to a study of cytomegalovirus exposure and HLA in healthy donors (dated by TCRdb to between 2016 and 2019). General notes on the study: According to a later analysis, the 120 validation repertoires were produced on the same platform as the 680 or so repertoires of the first cohort. To predict cytomegalovirus infection status, the study combined high-throughput TCR immunosequencing, statistical association of individual TCRs with disease status, and machine learning. Along with the approximately 700-subject first cohort, a separate validation cohort of roughly 110 different subjects was used. The aim of the study was to test whether cataloging public T cell receptors could identify signatures of past pathogen exposure.

What the study reported, not specific to this receptor: The validation cohort had no HLA typing available for a later analysis, so co-occurrence within that cohort was assessed over all 110 or so repertoires. Most TCR sequences were seen in very few donors, while some public TCRs were found in many individuals. A later analysis found that TCRs clustered in the first cohort also tended to co-occur in the 120 validation repertoires, with 94% of cluster scores above 0. A few of the identified cytomegalovirus-associated TCR beta chains were confirmed in vitro to be specific for cytomegalovirus antigens. It was suggested by the authors that the approach could potentially be generalized to other disease states and immunological phenotypes. In both the original and validation cohorts, the classifier was reported to diagnose cytomegalovirus status with high specificity and sensitivity. The study listed 150 to 200 TCR beta chains as associated with cytomegalovirus.

The donors belonged to the validation cohort of 90 to 150 subjects, which was separate from the approximately 700-subject first cohort. The germline V end is reduced by 6 bases and the J end by 0 bases; junction bases left unmatched: 6. Taken from cysteine to phenylalanine, the CDR3 has 15 residues. The CDR3 DNA has 45 bases and is translated from base 1. From the germline V gene, CDR1 is MNHNS and CDR2 is SASEGT. The library was produced with the immunoSEQ multiplex PCR assay. In the original analysis: To diagnose cytomegalovirus status from the catalog of TCR beta chain sequences, a statistical classification framework was built. TCRdb limited this immuneACCESS table to in-frame rearrangements with V and J called. A share of clones is missing; checked studies link under half to unresolved V genes, and the rest is unexplained. The V and J calls and clone size are taken from that table; D and trimming were inferred from the DNA. Present in this sample are around 100,000 clones, roughly 95% of which were seen just once. The ten largest account for around 0.85% of the sample.

Material: PBMCs. The receptor comes from a woman aged 18-30 years in good health and CMV-seronegative. The rearranged segments are TRBV6-1 and TRBJ2-7, and TRBD1 aligns with 9 junction nucleotides. The base sequence is TGTGCCAGCAGGGAGGACAGGGGCGGCTCCTACGAGCAGTACTTC. The translation is CASREDRGGSYEQYF.